The present T cell receptor (beta chain) was sequenced within a study of blood T cell repertoires in COVID-19. Study context: The analysed material was cDNA or gDNA that came from T cells, B-cell-depleted T cells, or PBMCs.

The germline V gene encodes CDR1 MGHRA and CDR2 YSYEKL. Trimming stripped 0 bases from V and 3 bases from J, with 21 bases between. The CDR3 totals 19 residues. In the authors' workflow: Amplification with reference gene primers provided the estimates of nucleated cell counts. The repertoire was sequenced with immunoSEQ multiplex PCR; TCRdb's copy has only in-frame clones and lacks some. That table is the source of V, J and clone size, and D and trimming were worked out from the DNA. The sample has over 45,000 clones; approximately 91% are singletons. This clone was seen only once. The rearrangement uses TRBV4-1 and TRBJ1-5; no clear D gene. The sequencing sample was made of peripheral blood. This clonotype was sampled from a woman aged 60-75 years with active or convalescent COVID-19. The CDR3 DNA is TGCGCCAGCAGCCAAGATGGCCCAGCCGAACAGACGATCAATCAGCCCCAGCATTTT. This encodes CASSQDGPAEQTINQPQHF.